This TCR beta chain comes out of a study of patients and donors after allogeneic stem cell transplantation. The CDR3 is 14 amino acids. Trimming cost V 0 bases and J 9 bases, with 12 bases left between them. Germline V gives CDR1 LGHNA, CDR2 YNFKEQ. TCRdb re-derived calls from the RT-PCR reads in MiXCR, one entry per CDR3 protein. The repertoire includes 11,000 or so distinct CDR3 sequences, approximately 25% of them detected once, and less than 60% sits in the top ten. This rearrangement joins TRBV4-2 to TRBJ1-5; D is ambiguous. The sequencing input was blood, either unsorted or a sorted T cell fraction (not recorded which). The receptor was isolated from a human donor who was either an allogeneic HSCT recipient or a stem cell or donor lymphocyte infusion donor (not recorded which). It is not recorded whose cells these are; they may come from a transplant donor. CDR3 sequence: CASSQDYGPGPQHF. The CDR3 region has the DNA TGTGCCAGCAGCCAAGATTACGGCCCGGGGCCCCAGCATTTT.